This is a list of T cell receptor beta chains from one sample in a study of sequential checkpoint blockade in melanoma. Some clones are missing from TCRdb's copy, which holds only in-frame ones; the method was immunoSEQ multiplex PCR. The sample lists 30,000 to 40,000 clones, 80% to 90% seen once, with 4.5% to 7% in the top ten. The material sequenced was CD8+ T cells sorted from blood (inferred from file names), taken from a patient given nivolumab and ipilimumab in sequence. The receptors shown here come from a human donor with melanoma. Both conserved end residues are part of each CDR3. D genes are given only for firm matches. Clone size appears in some rows only: once, few, many, or a class for an expanded clone.

j_gene | abundance | v_gene | d_gene | CDR3nt | CDR3aa
TRBJ2-7 | NA | TRBV9 | TRBD1 | TGTGCCAGCAGCGGGACAACGGACAGGTCTGGCTCCTACGAGCAGTACTTC | CASSGTTDRSGSYEQYF
TRBJ2-7 | NA | TRBV4-1 | NA | TGCGCCAGCAGCCGCGCCACCGGGATTTTTGGAGAGCAGTACTTC | CASSRATGIFGEQYF
TRBJ2-2 | NA | TRBV27 | NA | TGTGCCAGCAGTCCCCTCCCTGGGGAGCTGTTTTTT | CASSPLPGELFF
TRBJ2-1 | NA | TRBV9 | TRBD2 | TGTGCCAGCAGCGTAGAAATGGGGGGACTAGCGGCCTTCAGGAATGAGCAGTTCTTC | CASSVEMGGLAAFRNEQFF
TRBJ2-1 | NA | TRBV27 | TRBD2 | TGTGCCAGCAGTTTAGACGGGAGGGCTAGAAACAATGAGCAGTTCTTC | CASSLDGRARNNEQFF
TRBJ2-6 | once | TRBV5-4 | TRBD1 | TGTGCCAGCAGCAACGGACAGGGTTTTTCTGGGGCCAACGTCCTGACTTTC | CASSNGQGFSGANVLTF
TRBJ2-7 | NA | TRBV7-9 | NA | TGTGCCAGCAGCTTAGGGGCCTCGGAGCAGTACTTC | CASSLGASEQYF
TRBJ1-4 | once | TRBV2 | TRBD1 | TGTGCCAGCAGTGAAGAAGAGGGGGCGGGTAAAGAAAAACTGTTTTTT | CASSEEEGAGKEKLFF
TRBJ1-1 | NA | TRBV5-4 | NA | TGTGCCAGCAGCTTCGGTCACACTGAAGCTTTCTTT | CASSFGHTEAFF
TRBJ1-5 | NA | TRBV19 | TRBD1 | TGTGCCATCGGACAGGCCAATCAGCCCCAGCATTTT | CAIGQANQPQHF
TRBJ1-1 | NA | TRBV6-5 | NA | TGTGCCAGCAGTTCCGGGACTGAAGCTTTCTTT | CASSSGTEAFF
TRBJ1-6 | NA | TRBV4-2 | NA | TGTGCCAGCAGCCAAGGGGGGGGCTATTCACCCCTCCACTTT | CASSQGGGYSPLHF
TRBJ2-2 | NA | TRBV10-2 | NA | TGCGCCAGCAGTCGGGGTCAAATTAACACCGGGGAGCTGTTTTTT | CASSRGQINTGELFF
TRBJ1-2 | NA | TRBV4-1 | TRBD1 | TGCGCCAGCAGCCAAACACAGGGGGCCGACTATGGCTACACCTTC | CASSQTQGADYGYTF
TRBJ2-2 | NA | TRBV4-1 | NA | TGCGCCAGCAGCCAAAGTGACAGCCACACCGGGGAGCTGTTTTTT | CASSQSDSHTGELFF
TRBJ2-5 | NA | TRBV5-1 | TRBD2 | TGCGCCAGCAGCGGGGCTAGCGGGGGGCCCCCGCAAGAGACCCAGTACTTC | CASSGASGGPPQETQYF
TRBJ1-1 | NA | TRBV25-1 | NA | TGTGCCAGCAGTGGGCCTAACAGGGACCCTGAAGCTTTCTTT | CASSGPNRDPEAFF
TRBJ1-1 | NA | TRBV28 | NA | TGTGCCAGCAGTTTCACGGGAGTACAAATGAACACTGAAGCTTTCTTT | CASSFTGVQMNTEAFF
TRBJ1-1 | NA | TRBV5-1 | NA | TGCGCCAGCAGCTTGGGGTCAGGCGAACACAACACTGAAGCTTTCTTT | CASSLGSGEHNTEAFF
TRBJ2-7 | NA | TRBV27 | TRBD2 | TGTGCCAGCAGTTTAGTGTCCCCGGGACTAGGGTACTACGAGCAGTACTTC | CASSLVSPGLGYYEQYF
TRBJ1-5 | NA | TRBV6-1 | NA | TGTGCCAGCAGTGTCTCCAATCAGCCCCAGCATTTT | CASSVSNQPQHF
TRBJ1-2 | NA | TRBV15 | TRBD1 | TGTGCCACCAGCCGGGGCAGACAGGGGCACTATGGCTACACCTTC | CATSRGRQGHYGYTF
TRBJ2-5 | NA | TRBV6-6 | TRBD1 | TGTGCCAGCAGGGGTACAGGGGCGGCAGAGACCCAGTACTTC | CASRGTGAAETQYF
TRBJ2-2 | NA | TRBV5-1 | TRBD1 | TGCGCCAGCAGCTTGGGGACAGGGTTTCCCGGGGAGCTGTTTTTT | CASSLGTGFPGELFF
TRBJ1-5 | NA | TRBV5-1 | NA | TGCGCCAGCAGCTTGGCCGGGGGGGTTGATCAGCCCCAGCATTTT | CASSLAGGVDQPQHF
TRBJ2-5 | NA | TRBV27 | TRBD2 | TGTGCCAGCAGTTTAGGAGCGGGAGAGATGACCCAGTACTTC | CASSLGAGEMTQYF
TRBJ2-3 | NA | TRBV7-2 | NA | TGTGCCAGCAGCACTGCACCCTCAGATACGCAGTATTTT | CASSTAPSDTQYF
TRBJ1-1 | NA | TRBV7-9 | NA | TGTGCCAGCAGCTTAGGAGACCGACACCTTGAGGCTTTCTTT | CASSLGDRHLEAFF
TRBJ2-1 | NA | TRBV6-4 | TRBD2 | TGTGCCAGCAGCCAACTAGCGGGGTCCTACAATGAGCAGTTCTTC | CASSQLAGSYNEQFF
TRBJ1-1 | NA | TRBV6-1 | NA | TGTGCCAGCACCCACGGTGGGGGCGAGGGAGCTTTCTTT | CASTHGGGEGAFF
TRBJ1-3 | NA | TRBV5-1 | TRBD1 | TGCGCCAGCAGCTTACCGACAGGGAAGGTGAGCTCTGGAAACACCATATATTTT | CASSLPTGKVSSGNTIYF
TRBJ2-3 | NA | TRBV9 | TRBD2 | TGTGCCAGCAGCGATAGCGGGAGCGCAGATACGCAGTATTTT | CASSDSGSADTQYF
TRBJ2-7 | once | TRBV27 | NA | TGTGCCAGCGTCTCGGGGACCTACGAGCAGTACTTC | CASVSGTYEQYF
TRBJ1-5 | NA | TRBV29-1 | TRBD1 | TGCAGCGTCTTGACAGGGGGCGAACAGCCCCAGCATTTT | CSVLTGGEQPQHF
TRBJ2-7 | NA | TRBV11-2 | TRBD2 | TGTGCCAGCAGCCTAGGAGGGACTAGCGGTATTGAAGACTTC | CASSLGGTSGIEDF
TRBJ2-1 | NA | TRBV19 | TRBD1 | TGTGCCAGTAGTATAGGTAGCAGGGGGTTGGATGAGCAGTTCTTC | CASSIGSRGLDEQFF
TRBJ2-5 | NA | TRBV29-1 | NA | TGCAGCGTTGAAGTCCGGGGGGCTCAAGAGACCCAGTACTTC | CSVEVRGAQETQYF
TRBJ2-5 | NA | TRBV13 | TRBD2 | TGTGCCAGCAGCTTAGTGGGGGGGCAAGAGACCCAGTACTTC | CASSLVGGQETQYF
TRBJ2-3 | NA | TRBV9 | TRBD1 | TGTGCCAGCAGCCCTCCCGGACAGGGGTGGACAGATACGCAGTATTTT | CASSPPGQGWTDTQYF
TRBJ2-5 | NA | TRBV5-1 | TRBD2 | TGCGCCAGCAGCTCAGTCCCGGGACTAGCGGGGGTCAGTTCGGAGACCCAGTACTTC | CASSSVPGLAGVSSETQYF
TRBJ2-2 | NA | TRBV27 | NA | TGTGCCAGCAGATCTCCGCGGTTTACGAACACCGGGGAGCTGTTTTTT | CASRSPRFTNTGELFF
TRBJ2-7 | NA | TRBV7-9 | TRBD1 | TGTGCCAGCAGCTCGGGACAGGGGGCGGGCGAGCAGTACTTC | CASSSGQGAGEQYF
TRBJ2-7 | once | TRBV27 | NA | TGTGCCAGCAGTCCCCGGACAGTATCCTACGAGCAGTACTTC | CASSPRTVSYEQYF
TRBJ2-7 | NA | TRBV5-6 | NA | TGTGCCAGCAGCTCAGGGGCCGAGCAGTACTTC | CASSSGAEQYF
TRBJ1-5 | NA | TRBV5-1 | TRBD1 | TGCGCCAGCAGCTTGGATCAGGGGGGTCAGCCCCAGCATTTT | CASSLDQGGQPQHF
TRBJ1-5 | once | TRBV25-1 | NA | TGTGCCAGCAGTGGGCACGATAGCAATCAGCCCCAGCATTTT | CASSGHDSNQPQHF